This TCR beta chain was retrieved from a study of CD8 T cells in Susac syndrome. Broader study findings: It was acknowledged by the study that relatively few individuals were included in its TCR sequencing and HLA analysis.

Notes on this clonotype: What it binds is unknown.

Random hexamers primed reverse transcription of about 0.5 to 1 ug RNA. Multiplex PCR with immunoSEQ amplified the TCR beta CDR3 across 54 Vbeta and 13 Jbeta. Each CDR3 protein is one row after TCRdb ran MiXCR on the immunoSEQ multiplex PCR reads. This sample has around 270,000 distinct CDR3 sequences; about 89% occur once, and the top ten carry around 0.18%. The CDR3 runs 14 residues. Germline V gene lookup returns CDR1 SGHKS and CDR2 YYEKEE (reference sequence). V lost 0 bases, J lost 2 bases, and 9 bases lay in between. Blood CD8+ and CD4+ T cells underwent high-throughput TCR beta sequencing. Negative isolation was used for CD8+ and CD4+ T cells, and FACS enrichment was applied to TEMRA cells.

The source material was CD8+ T cells from PBMCs. The chain employs TRBV5-5 and TRBJ2-7, with D perhaps TRBD1 or TRBD2 (6 bases each). This receptor was obtained from a human donor with multiple sclerosis. In DNA, the CDR3 is TGTGCCAGCAGCTTGGAAAGGGGGGCCTACGAGCAGTACTTC. Translated: CASSLERGAYEQYF.